This T cell receptor beta chain derives from a study of OX40 agonist ivuxolimab in advanced cancers. The CDR3 is made up of 13 amino acids. V lost 1 base, J lost 11 bases, and 14 bases lay in between. The germline gives CDR1 SEHNR, CDR2 FQNEAQ (reference sequence). Blood specimens came from baseline, cycle 4 day 1, and cycle 7 day 1. TCRdb keeps only in-frame clones here, not all; method: immunoSEQ multiplex PCR. This table has about 93,000 clones, about 90% appearing once. The clonotype was recovered from an adult with an advanced solid tumor such as melanoma, head and neck, liver or kidney cancer. This rearrangement joins TRBV7-9 to TRBJ1-1; no firm D call. The material sequenced was CD4+ or CD8+ T cells sorted from blood, taken in a trial of the OX40 agonist ivuxolimab. The DNA for the CDR3 is TGTGCCAGCAGCTTAGGTTCGGGAGGACGGGCTTTCTTT. Translated: CASSLGSGGRAFF.